The rows below give T cell receptor beta chains drawn from one sample of a study of identical twins. TCRdb ran MiXCR on the 5' RACE reads and lists one entry per CDR3 protein. Among 500,000 to 600,000 distinct CDR3 sequences listed, 22% were seen once. These data were also reused for a study on T cells expressing NK-cell markers.

Specimen: CD4+ T cells sorted from blood. The receptors were gathered from a woman under 30 in good health. Both conserved end residues are part of each CDR3. The listing skips clone size in some rows; elsewhere it reads once, few, many or a size class.

>TRBJ2-2|NA|TRBV6-5
CASSYSDFSYTGELFF
>TRBJ1-2|few|TRBV7-9
CASSLGRDLSNYGYTF
>TRBJ2-7|NA|TRBV3-1
CASSGRTGSSYEQYF
>TRBJ2-7|NA|TRBV20-1
CSTYLGRSLWWQYF
>TRBJ1-1|few|TRBV12-3/TRBV12-4
CASSPRRTGVNTEAFF
>TRBJ2-2|many|TRBV5-1
CASSLGTPNTGELFF
>TRBJ1-6|few|TRBV20-1
CSARDLTGGAKNSPLHF
>TRBJ2-2|NA|TRBV6-1
CASSEWQTGELFF
>TRBJ2-1|few|TRBV7-2
CASSLTSGGDNEQFF
>TRBJ2-6|NA|TRBV11-1
CASSLVVVGSSGANVLTF
>TRBJ2-2|few|TRBV14
CASSPSSANTGELFF
>TRBJ2-3|NA|TRBV5-1
CASSLTSGKADTQYF
>TRBJ1-2|few|TRBV4-1
CASSSQGLDGYTF
>TRBJ1-1|few|TRBV5-1
CASSLDLVGGAFF
>TRBJ2-1|few|TRBV10-3
CAISADGLALNEQFF
>TRBJ1-3|NA|TRBV12-3/TRBV12-4
CASSFGTAGNTIYF
>TRBJ1-1|few|TRBV29-1
CSVDRAFGEAFF
>TRBJ2-7|few|TRBV12-3/TRBV12-4
CASSLVGRLEQYF
>TRBJ2-7|NA|TRBV29-1
CSVVLPLEQYF
>TRBJ1-2|NA|TRBV12-3/TRBV12-4
CASSFAGAPYGYTF
>TRBJ2-3|NA|TRBV5-6
CASSLTAGAVTDTQYF
>TRBJ1-1|NA|TRBV12-3/TRBV12-4
CASSFLYSGAVYTEAFF
>TRBJ2-6|NA|TRBV6-1
CASSRDRGPGANVLTF
>TRBJ2-3|NA|TRBV20-1
CSARGPLAPTDTQYF
>TRBJ1-2|NA|TRBV6-1
CASSVRGLNGYTF
>TRBJ2-7|few|TRBV20-1
CSATRTVEIYEQYF
>TRBJ1-6|NA|TRBV20-1
CSARDGALSSPLHF
>TRBJ1-1|few|TRBV7-2
CASSLLGGMNTEAFF
>TRBJ2-3|NA|TRBV5-1
CASSLRVADTQYF
>TRBJ2-7|few|TRBV10-3
CAISELSPGREQYF
>TRBJ1-5|NA|TRBV6-4
CASSDSQGVLEQPQHF
>TRBJ1-1|few|TRBV7-2
CASSFAYTEIMNTEAFF
>TRBJ1-5|NA|TRBV27
CASSWTGGSNQPQHF
>TRBJ1-1|few|TRBV21-1
CATKYRKQVAFF
>TRBJ2-7|few|TRBV12-3/TRBV12-4
CASSAADRALYEQYF
>TRBJ2-1|few|TRBV29-1
CSVLRDREQFF
>TRBJ1-1|NA|TRBV20-1
CSAGRGTSWGTEAFF